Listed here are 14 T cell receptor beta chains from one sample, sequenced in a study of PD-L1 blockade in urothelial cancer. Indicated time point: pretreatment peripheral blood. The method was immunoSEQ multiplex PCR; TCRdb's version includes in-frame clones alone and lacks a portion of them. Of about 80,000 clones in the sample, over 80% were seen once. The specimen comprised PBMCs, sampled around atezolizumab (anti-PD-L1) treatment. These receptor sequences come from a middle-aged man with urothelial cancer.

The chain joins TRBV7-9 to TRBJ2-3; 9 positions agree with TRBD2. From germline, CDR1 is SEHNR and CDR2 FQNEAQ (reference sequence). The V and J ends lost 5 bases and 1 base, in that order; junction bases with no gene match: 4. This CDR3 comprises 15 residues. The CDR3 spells CASSISGSRTDTQYF. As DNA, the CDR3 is TGTGCCAGCAGCATTAGCGGGAGTCGCACAGATACGCAGTATTTT.

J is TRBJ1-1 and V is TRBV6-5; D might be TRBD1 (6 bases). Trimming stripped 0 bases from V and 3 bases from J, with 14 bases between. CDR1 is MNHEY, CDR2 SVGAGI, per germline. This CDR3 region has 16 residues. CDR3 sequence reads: CASSYSGAYSYTEAFF. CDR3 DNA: TGTGCCAGCAGTTACTCGGGGGCGTATTCGTACACTGAAGCTTTCTTT.

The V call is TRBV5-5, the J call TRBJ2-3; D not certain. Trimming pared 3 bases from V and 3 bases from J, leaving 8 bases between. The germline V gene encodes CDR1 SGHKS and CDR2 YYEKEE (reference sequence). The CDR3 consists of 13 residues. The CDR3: CASSSLTTDTQYF. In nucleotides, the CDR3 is TGTGCCAGCAGCTCACTGACTACAGATACGCAGTATTTT.

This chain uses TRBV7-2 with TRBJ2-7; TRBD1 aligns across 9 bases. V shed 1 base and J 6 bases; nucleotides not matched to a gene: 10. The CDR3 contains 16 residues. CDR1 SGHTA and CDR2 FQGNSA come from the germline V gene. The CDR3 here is CASSLGAGTGRGEQYF. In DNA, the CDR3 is TGTGCCAGCAGCTTAGGGGCCGGGACAGGGAGGGGCGAGCAGTACTTC.

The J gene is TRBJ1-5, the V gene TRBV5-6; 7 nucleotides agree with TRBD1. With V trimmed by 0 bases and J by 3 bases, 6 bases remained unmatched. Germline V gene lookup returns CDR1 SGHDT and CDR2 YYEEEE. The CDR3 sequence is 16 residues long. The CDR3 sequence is CASSLGAGGSNQPQHF. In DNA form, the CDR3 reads TGTGCCAGCAGCTTGGGGGCAGGGGGGTCCAATCAGCCCCAGCATTTT.

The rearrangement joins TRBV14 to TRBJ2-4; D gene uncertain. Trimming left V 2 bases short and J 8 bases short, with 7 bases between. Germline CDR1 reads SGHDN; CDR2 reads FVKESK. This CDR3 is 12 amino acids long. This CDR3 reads CASSQLGDIQYF. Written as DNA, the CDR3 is TGTGCCAGCAGCCAACTAGGAGACATTCAGTACTTC.

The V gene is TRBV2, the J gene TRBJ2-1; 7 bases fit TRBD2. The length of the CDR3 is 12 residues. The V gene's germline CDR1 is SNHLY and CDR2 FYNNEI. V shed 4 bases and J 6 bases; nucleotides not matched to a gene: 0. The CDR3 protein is CASSGEGNEQFF. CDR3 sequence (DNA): TGTGCCAGCAGTGGGGAGGGCAATGAGCAGTTCTTC.

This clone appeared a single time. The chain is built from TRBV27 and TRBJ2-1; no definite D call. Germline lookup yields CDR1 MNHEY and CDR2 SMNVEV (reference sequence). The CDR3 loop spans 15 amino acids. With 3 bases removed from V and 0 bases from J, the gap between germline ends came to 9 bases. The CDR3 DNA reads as TGTGCCAGCAGTTTTTTGGTCAGCTCCTACAATGAGCAGTTCTTC. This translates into CASSFLVSSYNEQFF.

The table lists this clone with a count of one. CDR3 loop: CASSFQLGHAEAFF. Written as DNA, the CDR3 is TGTGCCAGCAGTTTCCAACTCGGACACGCTGAAGCTTTCTTT. J is TRBJ1-1 and V is TRBV28, with a tentative D call TRBD1 (5 bases). The CDR3 has 14 residues. The V gene lost 3 bases and the J gene lost 6 bases, with 14 bases spanning the gap. CDR1 and CDR2 from the germline V gene are MDHEN and SYDVKM. Filled out from reference TRBV28 and TRBJ1-1, the complete variable domain reads DVKVTQSSRYLVKRTGEKVFLECVQDMDHENMFWYRQDPGLGLRLIYFSYDVKMKEKGDIPEGYSVSREKKERFSLILESASTNQTSMYLCASSFQLGHAEAFFGQGTRLTVV.

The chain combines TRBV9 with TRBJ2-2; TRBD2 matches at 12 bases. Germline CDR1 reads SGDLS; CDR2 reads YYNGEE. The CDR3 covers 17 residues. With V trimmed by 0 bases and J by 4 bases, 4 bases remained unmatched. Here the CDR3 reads CASSVVGLAGPTGELFF. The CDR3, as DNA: TGTGCCAGCAGCGTAGTCGGACTAGCGGGACCCACCGGGGAGCTGTTTTTT.

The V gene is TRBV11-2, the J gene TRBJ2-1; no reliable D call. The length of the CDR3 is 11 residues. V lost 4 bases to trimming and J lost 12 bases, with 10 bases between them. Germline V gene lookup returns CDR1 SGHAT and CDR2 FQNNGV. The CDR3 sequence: CASSSYQWQFF. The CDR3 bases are TGTGCCAGCAGCTCCTATCAATGGCAGTTCTTC.

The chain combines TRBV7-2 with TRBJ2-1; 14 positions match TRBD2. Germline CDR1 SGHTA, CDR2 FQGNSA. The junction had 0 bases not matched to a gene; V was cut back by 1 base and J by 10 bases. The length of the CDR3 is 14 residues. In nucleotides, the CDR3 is TGTGCCAGCAGCTTAGGGACTAGCGGGAGGGAGCAGTTCTTC. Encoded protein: CASSLGTSGREQFF.

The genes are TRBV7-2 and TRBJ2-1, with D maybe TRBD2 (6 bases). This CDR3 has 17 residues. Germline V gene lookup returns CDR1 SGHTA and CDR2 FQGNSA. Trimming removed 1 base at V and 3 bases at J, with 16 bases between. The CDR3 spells CASSLVGTRGDYNEQFF. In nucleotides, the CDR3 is TGTGCCAGCAGCTTAGTGGGAACCCGCGGGGACTACAATGAGCAGTTCTTC.

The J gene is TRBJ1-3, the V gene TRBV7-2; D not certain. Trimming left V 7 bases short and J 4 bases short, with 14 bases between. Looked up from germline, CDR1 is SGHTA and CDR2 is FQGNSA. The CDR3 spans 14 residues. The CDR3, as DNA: TGTGCCAGCATCACTCTTACCGGGGGAAACACCATATATTTT. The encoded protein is CASITLTGGNTIYF.